This T cell receptor (beta chain) came from a study of blood T cell repertoires in COVID-19. The germline CDR1 and CDR2 sequences are KGHDR and SFDVKD. Trimming took 7 bases from V and 6 from J, leaving 21 bases between them. This CDR3 is 15 amino acids long. Study members were between about 18 and 95 years old and lived in 24 US regions. Participants were placed into cohorts based on the clinical history they reported. Two consecutive negative NP/OP PCR tests, clearance, or resolved symptoms defined Cohort 3 recovery. As handled by the study authors: For nucleated cells, counts were estimated from reference gene primer amplification. The data were produced by immunoSEQ multiplex PCR, yet TCRdb's version contains in-frame clones alone and is incomplete. Clonal size and the V and J genes are those of that table, whereas D and trimming came from the DNA. The top ten clones hold approximately 0.55% of a sample with 450,000 or so clones, 90% of them seen once.

Sample: PBMCs or T cells enriched from blood (not recorded which). The source is a man between 18 and 35 years old who had recovered from COVID-19. The chain recombines TRBV24-1 with TRBJ2-7; possibly TRBD2 for D (6 bases). As DNA, the CDR3 is TGTGCCACCAGAGGCCCTTTCCGGGAGCATAGCGAGCAGTACTTC. This encodes CATRGPFREHSEQYF.